The 19 T cell receptor beta chains below come from one sample, sequenced in a study of shared clonotypes between healthy human individuals. Data came from immunoSEQ multiplex PCR; TCRdb stores just in-frame clones and leaves some out. The sample comprises approximately 500,000 clones, over 75% of which are singletons, and approximately 11% rests with the top ten. The source material was PBMCs. Every receptor here comes from a woman in her 40s in good health. Some clones in this sample may be carry-over from other donors' samples.

The CDR3 DNA reads TGTGCCAGCAGCGTTGAGGCCGTCCAGAACACCGGGGAGCTGTTTTTT. This translates into CASSVEAVQNTGELFF. The chain links TRBV9 to TRBJ2-2; the D is unclear. The CDR3 runs 16 residues. In germline, CDR1 is SGDLS, CDR2 YYNGEE. V dropped 2 bases and J dropped 1 base, with 12 bases sitting between them.

Concerning this clone: A far larger clone is only one base removed, so a read error is likely. CDR3 sequence: CASSLCGRVTDTQYF. Here the CDR3 DNA reads TGTGCCAGCAGCTTGTGTGGGAGGGTCACAGATACGCAGTATTTT. The chain joins TRBV5-4 to TRBJ2-3; 7 bases are a match to TRBD2. The CDR3 covers 15 residues. Germline V gene sequence: CDR1 SGHNT, CDR2 YYREEE (reference sequence). V lost 1 base, J lost 2 bases, and 4 bases stayed unmatched. Based on the CDR3 plus reference TRBV5-4 and TRBJ2-3, the full variable domain is ETGVTQSPTHLIKTRGQQVTLRCSSQSGHNTVSWYQQALGQGPQFIFQYYREEENGRGNFPPRFSGLQFPNYSSELNVNALELDDSALYLCASSLCGRVTDTQYFGPGTRLTVL.

This sequence joins TRBV7-2 and TRBJ2-1, with 8 bases lining up with TRBD1. Trimming removed 4 bases from V and 6 bases from J; junction bases left unmatched: 11. The CDR3 has 16 residues. Germline CDR1 is SGHTA and CDR2 is FQGNSA. CDR3 in amino acids: CASSWSTGEYGNEQFF. The CDR3 bases are TGTGCCAGCAGCTGGTCGACAGGGGAGTACGGCAATGAGCAGTTCTTC. Filled out from reference TRBV7-2 and TRBJ2-1, the complete variable domain reads GAGVSQSPSNKVTEKGKDVELRCDPISGHTALYWYRQSLGQGLEFLIYFQGNSAPDKSGLPSDRFSAERTGGSVSTLTIQRTQQEDSAVYLCASSWSTGEYGNEQFFGPGTRLTVL.

Notes on this clone: It is likely a read error: a sequence one base away is far more abundant. The sample holds other DNA sequences that translate to the same CDR3. The chain employs TRBV10-2 and TRBJ2-2, with D uncertain. The CDR3 length is 12 residues. The V gene's germline CDR1 is WSHSY and CDR2 SAAADI. The CDR3 nucleotides are TGCGCCAGCATTCACGACACTGGGGAGCTGTTTTTT. Amino acid sequence: CASIHDTGELFF.

In this sample, this clone turned up many times. The J gene is TRBJ2-7, the V gene TRBV6-1, with D possibly matching TRBD2 (5 bases). V gave up 6 bases and J gave up 1 base, with 16 bases separating them. Germline V CDR1 and CDR2: MNHNS, SASEGT. The CDR3 totals 15 residues. CDR3 DNA sequence: TGTGCCAGCAGCGTCTCTACGGACTCATCCTACGAGCAGTACTTC. It translates to CASSVSTDSSYEQYF.

The gene calls are TRBV10-3 and TRBJ2-7; 7 bases fit TRBD2. After removal of 4 bases from V and 1 base from J, the junction contained 7 bases not matched to a gene. The CDR3 is 15 residues long. Germline-derived CDR1 and CDR2 are ENHRY and SYGVKD. The CDR3 DNA reads TGTGCCATCAGTGTCCGGGAGGTTCGGTCCTACGAGCAGTACTTC. Translating it yields CAISVREVRSYEQYF.

The chain links TRBV4-3 to TRBJ1-2; D not resolved. This CDR3 has 12 residues. The V gene's germline CDR1 is LGHNA and CDR2 YSLEER. V lost 2 bases and J 12 bases, leaving 13 bases between the germline ends. CDR3 sequence (DNA): TGCGCCAGCAGCCAATCGAGGGAGAGCCACACCTTC. Its translation: CASSQSRESHTF.

With regard to this clone: A far larger clone differs by one base, so this is likely a read error. CDR3 in amino acids: CASSSLGEVEYNEQFF. The CDR3 DNA sequence: TGTGCCAGCAGTTCCCTCGGGGAGGTGGAGTACAATGAGCAGTTCTTC. The J gene is TRBJ2-1, the V gene TRBV28, with TRBD2 as a possible D gene (6 bases). Trimming took 4 bases from V and 4 from J, leaving 17 bases between them. The CDR3 spans 16 residues. Germline assignment: CDR1 MDHEN and CDR2 SYDVKM.

V and J are TRBV29-1 and TRBJ2-4; a possible D gene is TRBD1 (5 bases). CDR1 and CDR2 (germline): SQVTM, ANQGSEA. Trimming took 6 bases from V and 1 from J, leaving 13 bases between them. The CDR3 extends over 14 amino acids. CDR3 loop: CSVRVDAAKNIQYF. CDR3 in DNA: TGCAGCGTCAGGGTTGACGCGGCCAAAAACATTCAGTACTTC.

The rearrangement joins TRBV11-3 to TRBJ2-1; D possibly corresponds to TRBD2 (5 bases). The germline V and J ends were trimmed by 4 bases and 9 bases, with 10 bases remaining between them. CDR1 and CDR2 from the germline V gene are SGHNT and YENEEA. CDR3 length equals 12 residues. This chain's CDR3 is CASSSLRGEQFF. DNA of the CDR3: TGTGCCAGCAGCTCCCTCCGGGGTGAGCAGTTCTTC.

This rearrangement joins TRBV15 to TRBJ1-2; 11 bases are a match to TRBD1. This CDR3 is 16 amino acids long. Germline CDR1 and CDR2: LNHNV and YYDKDF (reference sequence). The V segment lost 6 bases and the J segment 2 bases; nucleotides outside the gene matches: 8. The CDR3 DNA follows: TGTGCCACCAGTCAGGACAGGGGGCCCGTCAACTATGGCTACACCTTC. Amino acids: CATSQDRGPVNYGYTF.

The rearrangement joins TRBV30 to TRBJ2-1, with 10 nucleotides matching TRBD1. V dropped 3 bases and J dropped 7; count of bases not matched to a gene: 9. Germline V gives CDR1 GTSNPN, CDR2 SVGIG (reference sequence). The CDR3 extends over 15 amino acids. The DNA for the CDR3 is TGTGCCTGGAGCCTCGGACAGGGGGTCTTGAATGAGCAGTTCTTC. Translated: CAWSLGQGVLNEQFF.

Note on this clone: The junction does not match germline at one end; this may be a read error. The chain recombines TRBV7-7 with TRBJ2-1; the match to TRBD2 covers 9 bases. This CDR3 is built from 15 residues. Germline V gene data show CDR1 as SSHAT and CDR2 as FNYEAQ (reference sequence). In DNA, the CDR3 is TGTGCTAGCAGCCCAGGCTCTAGCGGGATCAATGAGCAGTTCTTC. Translation: CASSPGSSGINEQFF.

The chain has TRBV19 and TRBJ2-3; D ambiguous. In germline, CDR1 is LNHDA, CDR2 SQIVND (reference sequence). This CDR3 has 12 amino acids. V was shortened by 5 bases and J by 4 bases, with 7 bases between the two germline ends. The CDR3 region has the DNA TGTGCCAGTAGTGTTTTGGCAGATACGCAGTATTTT. Translation: CASSVLADTQYF.

This clone has just a few counts. It is likely a read error: a sequence one base away is far more abundant. The same CDR3 also results from other DNA sequences found in this sample. This chain uses TRBV4-2 with TRBJ1-2; maybe TRBD1 (5 bases). The CDR3 consists of 14 residues. With 9 bases removed from V and 2 bases from J, the gap between germline ends came to 16 bases. Germline V lookup: CDR1 LGHNA, CDR2 YNFKEQ. The CDR3 sequence: CASSREAGNYGYTF. The CDR3 DNA follows: TGTGCCAGTAGCAGGGAGGCGGGGAACTATGGCTACACCTTC.

The genes are TRBV6-1 and TRBJ1-3; the D is unclear. The germline gives CDR1 MNHNS, CDR2 SASEGT. Trimming removed 1 base at V and 13 bases at J, with 14 bases between. This CDR3 is built from 13 residues. CDR3 residues: CASSEVHSKPIYF. The CDR3, as DNA: TGTGCCAGCAGTGAAGTACACAGTAAGCCGATATATTTT.

A word on this clone: Within the sample, other DNA sequences also encode this same CDR3. J is TRBJ2-5 and V is TRBV7-2; TRBD2 agrees at 8 bases. Germline trimming cut 4 bases from V and 2 bases from J; bases unmatched to any gene: 3. The CDR3 loop spans 14 amino acids. In germline, CDR1 is SGHTA, CDR2 FQGNSA. The CDR3 is CASSYTSGQETQYF. CDR3 DNA sequence: TGTGCCAGCAGCTACACTAGCGGACAAGAGACCCAGTACTTC.

Regarding this clone: A far larger clone is off by one base, so a read error is likely. Other DNA sequences from this sample encode an identical CDR3 as well. The chain has TRBV28 and TRBJ2-7, with D unclear. This CDR3 comprises 12 residues. CDR1 is MDHEN, CDR2 SYDVKM, per germline. V was trimmed by 8 bases and J by 6 bases, leaving 14 bases between them. CDR3 sequence reads: CASGRPDFEQYF. For the CDR3, the DNA is TGTGCCAGCGGACGGCCCGACTTCGAGCAGTACTTC.

The chain links TRBV30 to TRBJ1-4, with D hard to call. V lost 0 bases and J 3 bases, leaving 8 bases between the germline ends. This CDR3 is built from 14 residues. The V gene's germline CDR1 is GTSNPN and CDR2 SVGIG (reference sequence). CDR3 region: CAWSVILSNEKLFF. CDR3 coding DNA: TGTGCCTGGAGTGTAATACTATCTAATGAAAAACTGTTTTTT.